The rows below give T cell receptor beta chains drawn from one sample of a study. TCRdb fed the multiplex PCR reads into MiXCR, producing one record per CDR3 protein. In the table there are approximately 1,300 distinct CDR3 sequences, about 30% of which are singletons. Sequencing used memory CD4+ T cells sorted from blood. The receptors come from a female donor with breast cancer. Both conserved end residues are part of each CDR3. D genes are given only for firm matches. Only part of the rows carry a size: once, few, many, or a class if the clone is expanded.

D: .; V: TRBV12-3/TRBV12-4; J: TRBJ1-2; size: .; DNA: TGTGCCAGCAGTTATCGGGCCTATGGCTACACCTTC; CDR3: CASSYRAYGYTF
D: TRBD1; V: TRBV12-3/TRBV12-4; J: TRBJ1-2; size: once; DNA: TGTGCCAGCAGTCTATCCGGGACAGGGGACGGCGGCTACACCTTC; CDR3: CASSLSGTGDGGYTF
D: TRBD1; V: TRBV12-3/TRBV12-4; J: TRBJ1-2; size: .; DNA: TGTGCCAGCAGCCCACGGGACAGCCATGGCTACACCTTC; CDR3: CASSPRDSHGYTF
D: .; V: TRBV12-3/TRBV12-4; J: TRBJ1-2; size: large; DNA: TGTGCCAGCAATCGACGGACAGCTAACTATGGCTACACCTTC; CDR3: CASNRRTANYGYTF
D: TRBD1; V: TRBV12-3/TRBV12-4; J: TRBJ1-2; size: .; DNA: TGTGCCAGCATTAGGGACAGTAACTATGGCTACACCTTC; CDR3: CASIRDSNYGYTF
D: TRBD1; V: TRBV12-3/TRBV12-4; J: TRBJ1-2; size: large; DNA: TGTGCCAGCGCTGCGGACAGGGTCTATGGCTACACCTTC; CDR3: CASAADRVYGYTF
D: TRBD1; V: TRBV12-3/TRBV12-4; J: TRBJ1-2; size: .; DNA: TGTGCCAGCAGTAGAGACCGCCGACAGGGATCCGATGGCTACACCTTC; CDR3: CASSRDRRQGSDGYTF
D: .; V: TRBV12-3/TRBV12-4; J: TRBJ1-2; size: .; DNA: TGTGCCAGCAGTTTGTCGAACGGGTATTATGGCTACACCTTC; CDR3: CASSLSNGYYGYTF
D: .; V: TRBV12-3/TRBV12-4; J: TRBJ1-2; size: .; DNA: TGTGCCAGCAGGCGGACAGAATATGGCTACACCTTC; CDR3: CASRRTEYGYTF
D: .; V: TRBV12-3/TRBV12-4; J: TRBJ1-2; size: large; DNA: TGTGCCAGCAGCATATACAGGGTGCCCCTCTATGGCTACACCTTC; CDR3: CASSIYRVPLYGYTF
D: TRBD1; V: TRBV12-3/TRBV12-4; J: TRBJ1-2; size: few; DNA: TGTGCCAGCACCTGGGACAGGGACTATGGCTACACCTTC; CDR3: CASTWDRDYGYTF
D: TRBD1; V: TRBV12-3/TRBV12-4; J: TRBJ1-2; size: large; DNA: TGTGCCAGCAGCCTGGGACAGGTGTATGGCTACACCTTC; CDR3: CASSLGQVYGYTF
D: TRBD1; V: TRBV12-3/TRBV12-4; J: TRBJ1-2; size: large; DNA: TGTGCCAGCAGTCCCGGGACAGAGGTGCAGGGCTACACCTTC; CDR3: CASSPGTEVQGYTF
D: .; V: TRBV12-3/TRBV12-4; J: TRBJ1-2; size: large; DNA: TGTGCCAGCAGTTCCGGGAGCAGCTATGGCTACACCTTC; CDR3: CASSSGSSYGYTF
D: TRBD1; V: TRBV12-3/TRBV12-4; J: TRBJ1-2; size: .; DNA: TGTGCCAGCAGTTTAGCGGGACAGGGGTATGGCTACACCTTC; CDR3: CASSLAGQGYGYTF
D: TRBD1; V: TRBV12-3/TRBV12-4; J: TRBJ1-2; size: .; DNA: TGTGCCAGCAGGCAACCGGACAGGGGAAATGGCTACACCTTC; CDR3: CASRQPDRGNGYTF
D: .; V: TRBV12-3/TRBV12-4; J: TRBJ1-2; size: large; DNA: TGTGCCAGCTCTTACCGAACCGCCCAGGCCTACACCTTC; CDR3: CASSYRTAQAYTF
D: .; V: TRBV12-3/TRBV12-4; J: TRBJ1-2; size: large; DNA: TGTGCCAGCAGTCTGCAGGGGAGTTATGGCTACACCTTC; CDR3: CASSLQGSYGYTF
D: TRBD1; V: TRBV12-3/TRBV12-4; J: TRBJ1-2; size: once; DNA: TGTGCCAGCAGTCCGCCAGGGACAGGGAACCGGAATGGCTACACCTTC; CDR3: CASSPPGTGNRNGYTF
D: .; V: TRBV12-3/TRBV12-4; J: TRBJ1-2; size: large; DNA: TGTGCCAGCAGTTTAACCTTAGCGGGGCACTATGGCTACACCTTC; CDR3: CASSLTLAGHYGYTF
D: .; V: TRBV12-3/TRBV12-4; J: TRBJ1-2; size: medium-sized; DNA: TGTGCCAGCAGTTTAAGCGGGAGGCCTAACTATGGCTACACCTTC; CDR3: CASSLSGRPNYGYTF
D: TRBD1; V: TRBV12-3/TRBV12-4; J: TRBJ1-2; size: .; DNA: TGTGCCAGCACCCGGGGACAGGGTGAACACTATGGCTACACCTTC; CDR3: CASTRGQGEHYGYTF
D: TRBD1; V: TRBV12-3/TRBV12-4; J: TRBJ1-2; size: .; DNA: TGTGCCAGCAGTTTCCTTCCGGACAGGGACTATGGCTACACCTTC; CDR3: CASSFLPDRDYGYTF
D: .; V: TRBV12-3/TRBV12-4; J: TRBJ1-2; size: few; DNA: TGTGCCAGCAGTTTAACAGGGTCCTATGGCTACACCTTC; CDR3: CASSLTGSYGYTF
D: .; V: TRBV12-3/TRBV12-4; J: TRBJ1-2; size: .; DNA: TGTGCCAGCAGCCTCGGCGGCCACTATGGCTACACCTTC; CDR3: CASSLGGHYGYTF
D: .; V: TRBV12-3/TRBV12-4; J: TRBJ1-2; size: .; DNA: TGTGCCAGCAGAGGACGGATTCCTAACTATGGCTACACCTTC; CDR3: CASRGRIPNYGYTF
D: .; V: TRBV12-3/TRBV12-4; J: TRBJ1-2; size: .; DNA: TGTGCCAGCAGTTTCGGAACTAACTATGGCTACACCTTC; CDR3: CASSFGTNYGYTF
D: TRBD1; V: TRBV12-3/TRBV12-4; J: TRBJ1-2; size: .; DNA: TGTGCCAGCAGACAGGGGAACTATGGCTACACCTTC; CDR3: CASRQGNYGYTF
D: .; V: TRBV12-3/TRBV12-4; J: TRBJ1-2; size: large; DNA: TGTGCCAGCAGTTTACGGGCCAGGGGCTATGGCTACACCTTC; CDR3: CASSLRARGYGYTF
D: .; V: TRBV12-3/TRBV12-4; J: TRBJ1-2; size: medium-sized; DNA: TGTGCCAGCAGTCTACAGGGAATCAATAACTATGGCTACACCTTC; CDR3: CASSLQGINNYGYTF
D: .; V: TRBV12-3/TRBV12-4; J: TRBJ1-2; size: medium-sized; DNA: TGTGCCAGCAGCTCCTTTAGGGGCTACACCTTC; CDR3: CASSSFRGYTF
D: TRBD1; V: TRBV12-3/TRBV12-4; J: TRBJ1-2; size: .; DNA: TGTGCCAGCAGGGACAGGGGACCCTATGGCTACACCTTC; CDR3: CASRDRGPYGYTF
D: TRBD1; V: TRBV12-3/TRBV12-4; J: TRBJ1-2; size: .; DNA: TGTGCCAGCAGTGCTTCGGACAGGGGTCTGTATGGCTACACCTTC; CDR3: CASSASDRGLYGYTF
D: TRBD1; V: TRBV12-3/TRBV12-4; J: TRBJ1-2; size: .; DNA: TGTGCCAGCATGGACGGGACAGCCTACACCTTC; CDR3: CASMDGTAYTF
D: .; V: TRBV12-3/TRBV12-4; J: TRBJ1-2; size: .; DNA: TGTGCCAGCAGCTTTGGTGCTGCCTATGGCTACACCTTC; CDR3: CASSFGAAYGYTF
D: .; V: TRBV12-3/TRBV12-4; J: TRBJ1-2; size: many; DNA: TGTGCCAGCAGCCGACGCATACATGGGGCCCAAGGCTACACCTTC; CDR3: CASSRRIHGAQGYTF
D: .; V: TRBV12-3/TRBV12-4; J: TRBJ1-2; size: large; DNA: TGTGCCAGCAGTCCCGCGGAGGGGAACTATGGCTACACCTTC; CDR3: CASSPAEGNYGYTF
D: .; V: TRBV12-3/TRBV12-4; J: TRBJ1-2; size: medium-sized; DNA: TGTGCCAGCAGAATTGAGGGCAGCTATGGCTACACCTTC; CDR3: CASRIEGSYGYTF
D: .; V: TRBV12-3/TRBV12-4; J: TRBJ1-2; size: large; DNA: TGTGCCAGCAGTTTGGGAGGGTTTCACTATGGCTACACCTTC; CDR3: CASSLGGFHYGYTF
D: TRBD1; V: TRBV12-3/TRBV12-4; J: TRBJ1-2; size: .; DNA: TGTGCCAGCAGCCCGGGACAGGGGCCACTCGGTGGCTACACCTTC; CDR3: CASSPGQGPLGGYTF
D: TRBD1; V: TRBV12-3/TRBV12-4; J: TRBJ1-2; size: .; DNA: TGTGCCAGCAATGGACAGGGCCATGGCTACACCTTC; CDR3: CASNGQGHGYTF
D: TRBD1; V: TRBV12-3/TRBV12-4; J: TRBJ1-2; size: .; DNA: TGTGCCAGCAGGGTGGGACAGGGCCATGGCTACACCTTC; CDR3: CASRVGQGHGYTF